Sequencing of this TCR beta chain was carried out in a study of blood T cell repertoires in COVID-19. Study details: Samples came from the United States, Italy and Spain, spanning acute and convalescent COVID-19. In each case, the material was cDNA or gDNA derived from T cells, B-cell-depleted T cells, or PBMCs.

This clone was seen once. In the authors' methods: Amplifying reference gene primers gave estimates of nucleated cell counts. Here immunoSEQ multiplex PCR was the method, and the copy in TCRdb shows in-frame clones only, minus some. The V and J calls and clone size come from that table; D and trimming were worked out from the DNA. Seen here are over 20,000 clones, just over 85% observed once, and the top ten hold about a sixth. Sequenced input: peripheral blood. The receptor comes from a man in his 70s with acute or convalescent COVID-19.

The DNA for the CDR3 is TGTGCCAGCAGTTACGGGACAGACTATGGCTACACCTTC. This encodes CASSYGTDYGYTF. The J gene is TRBJ1-2, the V gene TRBV6-5; 7 bases match TRBD1. J lost 3 bases, V lost 2 bases, and 0 bases had no gene match. CDR1 and CDR2 (germline): MNHEY, SVGAGI. The CDR3 is made up of 13 amino acids.